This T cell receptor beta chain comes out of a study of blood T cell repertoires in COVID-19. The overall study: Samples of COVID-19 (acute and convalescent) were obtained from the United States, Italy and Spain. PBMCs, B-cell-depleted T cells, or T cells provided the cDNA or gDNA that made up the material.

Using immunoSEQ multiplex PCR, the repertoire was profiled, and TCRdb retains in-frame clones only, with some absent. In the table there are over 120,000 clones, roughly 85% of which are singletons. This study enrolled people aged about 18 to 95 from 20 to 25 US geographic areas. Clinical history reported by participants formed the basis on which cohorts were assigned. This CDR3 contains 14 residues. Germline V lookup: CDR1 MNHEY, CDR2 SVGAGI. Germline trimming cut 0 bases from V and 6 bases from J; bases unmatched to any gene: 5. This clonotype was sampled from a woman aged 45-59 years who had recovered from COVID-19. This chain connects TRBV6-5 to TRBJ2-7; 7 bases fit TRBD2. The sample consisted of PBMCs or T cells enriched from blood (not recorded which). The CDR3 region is CASSYSAGLGEQYF. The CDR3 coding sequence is TGTGCCAGCAGTTACTCAGCGGGGTTGGGCGAGCAGTACTTC.